These 19 T cell receptor beta chains were sequenced from one sample in a study of blood T cell repertoires in COVID-19. Sequencing used immunoSEQ multiplex PCR; TCRdb keeps in-frame clones, though not all of them. The sample has approximately 400,000 clones, around 88% seen once. Sequenced input: peripheral blood. Receptor source: a woman between 45 and 65 years old with COVID-19, enrolled during active disease.

This chain uses TRBV6-6 with TRBJ2-3, with 10 nucleotides matching TRBD1. The CDR3 runs to 18 residues. Losses at the gene ends were 9 bases for V and 1 base for J; bases not matched to a gene: 16. The germline gives CDR1 MNHNY, CDR2 SVGAGI (reference sequence). In DNA, the CDR3 is TGTGCCAGGACTCGAAAACTGGGGACAGGGGACGGCACAGATACGCAGTATTTT. It translates to CARTRKLGTGDGTDTQYF.

The chain combines TRBV7-9 with TRBJ2-3; 12 bases line up with TRBD2. The CDR3 has 16 amino acids. The germline V gene has CDR1 SEHNR and CDR2 FQNEAQ (reference sequence). V trimming: 1 base; J trimming: 9 bases; junction bases outside the gene matches: 8. The CDR3 here is CASSLEVGTSGSTQYF. The CDR3 DNA sequence: TGTGCCAGCAGCTTAGAGGTGGGGACTAGCGGGTCCACGCAGTATTTT.

This sequence joins TRBV3-1 (or the pseudogene TRBV3-2) and TRBJ1-1, with a possible D match to TRBD1 (6 bases). This CDR3 region has 13 residues. Trimming removed 4 bases from V and 4 bases from J, with 10 bases in between. Germline V gene lookup returns CDR1 LGHDT and CDR2 YNNKEL (reference sequence). The CDR3, as DNA: TGTGCCAGCAGCCCAGGGGTGAGCACTGAAGCTTTCTTT. Its protein product is CASSPGVSTEAFF.

The chain combines TRBV9 with TRBJ2-2; D is undetermined. Germline V gene data show CDR1 as SGDLS and CDR2 as YYNGEE. The CDR3 contains 15 residues. With 2 bases removed from V and 1 base from J, the gap between germline ends came to 9 bases. The CDR3 sequence: CASSVGPGNTGELFF. The CDR3 DNA reads as TGTGCCAGCAGCGTGGGTCCAGGGAACACCGGGGAGCTGTTTTTT.

This clone was seen a single time. The chain uses TRBV9 and TRBJ1-6, with unresolved D. The CDR3 sequence is 14 residues long. Germline V lookup: CDR1 SGDLS, CDR2 YYNGEE. Trimming left V 6 bases short and J 4 bases short, with 11 bases between. CDR3: CASTPGIYNSPLHF. The CDR3 DNA reads as TGTGCCAGCACCCCAGGAATATATAATTCACCCCTCCACTTT.

This clone was seen only a few times. The chain has TRBV28 and TRBJ1-4; 9 bases align to TRBD1. This CDR3 contains 12 residues. CDR1 is MDHEN and CDR2 is SYDVKM in the germline V gene. With V trimmed by 8 bases and J by 7 bases, 2 bases remained unmatched. Here the CDR3 reads CASGTGSEKLFF. The CDR3 DNA reads TGTGCCAGCGGGACAGGGAGTGAAAAACTGTTTTTT. The full variable domain, rest sourced from reference TRBV28 and TRBJ1-4, is DVKVTQSSRYLVKRTGEKVFLECVQDMDHENMFWYRQDPGLGLRLIYFSYDVKMKEKGDIPEGYSVSREKKERFSLILESASTNQTSMYLCASGTGSEKLFFGSGTQLSVL.

This clone was detected a few times. V is TRBV19 and J is TRBJ2-1; 9 bases are a match to TRBD1. With V trimmed by 0 bases and J by 2 bases, 2 bases remained unmatched. In germline, CDR1 is LNHDA, CDR2 SQIVND (reference sequence). The CDR3 runs 16 residues. The CDR3, as DNA: TGTGCCAGTAGTATAGATAGGACAGGGGCCTACAATGAGCAGTTCTTC. Protein sequence: CASSIDRTGAYNEQFF. Full variable domain (rest looked up from reference TRBV19 and TRBJ2-1): DGGITQSPKYLFRKEGQNVTLSCEQNLNHDAMYWYRQDPGQGLRLIYYSQIVNDFQKGDIAEGYSVSREKKESFPLTVTSAQKNPTAFYLCASSIDRTGAYNEQFFGPGTRLTVL.

This clone appeared a few times. The V and J genes are TRBV19 and TRBJ1-4; D is perhaps TRBD1 (6 bases). Germline V gene lookup returns CDR1 LNHDA and CDR2 SQIVND (reference sequence). Trimming removed 3 bases at V and 5 bases at J, with 10 bases between. The CDR3 consists of 14 residues. The CDR3 sequence is CASSIRGGNEKLFF. In DNA form, the CDR3 reads TGTGCCAGTAGTATCAGGGGCGGGAATGAAAAACTGTTTTTT.

This chain joins TRBV7-2 and TRBJ1-6; no clear D gene. From germline, CDR1 is SGHTA and CDR2 FQGNSA. V lost 1 base, J lost 8 bases, and 6 bases lay in between. The CDR3 has 13 residues. The CDR3 DNA is TGTGCCAGCAGCTTAGACGGGTATTCACCCCTCCACTTT. It yields the protein CASSLDGYSPLHF.

The chain carries TRBV18 and TRBJ1-3, with D possibly TRBD1 on 5 matching bases. CDR1 is KGHSH, CDR2 LQKENI, per germline. The V gene lost 2 bases and the J gene lost 2 bases, with 13 bases spanning the gap. This CDR3 contains 16 residues. The CDR3 protein is CASSPRGGAPGNTIYF. The CDR3 DNA reads as TGTGCCAGCTCACCAAGGGGAGGAGCCCCTGGAAACACCATATATTTT. The full variable domain, in which reference TRBV18 and TRBJ1-3 provide the parts outside the CDR3, is NAGVMQNPRHLVRRRGQEARLRCSPMKGHSHVYWYRQLPEEGLKFMVYLQKENIIDESGMPKERFSAEFPKEGPSILRIQQVVRGDSAAYFCASSPRGGAPGNTIYFGEGSWLTVV.

The count of this clone is one. This chain uses TRBV21-1 with TRBJ1-4; the table's D call, TRBD1, has no DNA check behind it. TRBV21-1 is described as a pseudogene. The CDR3 extends over 16 amino acids. For the CDR3, the DNA is TGTGCCAGCAGCAAAGGCCAAGGGACAGAGGACGAAAAACTGTTTTTT. Translating gives CASSKGQGTEDEKLFF.

The rearrangement links TRBV28 to TRBJ2-5; 8 bases agree with TRBD2. The germline V gene encodes CDR1 MDHEN and CDR2 SYDVKM. The V gene end was trimmed by 4 bases and the J gene end by 8 bases; junction bases not matched to a gene: 12. The CDR3 has 15 residues. CDR3 sequence reads: CASSSGTRERETQYF. The CDR3 nucleotides read TGTGCCAGCAGTTCGGGGACTAGGGAAAGAGAAACCCAGTACTTC.

CDR3 sequence reads: CASSLVARVGTGELFF. The CDR3 DNA reads as TGCGCCAGCAGCTTGGTCGCCAGGGTGGGCACCGGGGAGCTGTTTTTT. This sequence joins TRBV5-1 and TRBJ2-2; perhaps TRBD1 as D (5 bases). The length of the CDR3 is 16 residues. With 0 bases removed from V and 4 bases from J, the gap between germline ends came to 13 bases. CDR1 is SGHRS, CDR2 YFSETQ, per germline.

The rearrangement uses TRBV9 and TRBJ1-1; D is ambiguous. CDR1 and CDR2 from the germline V gene are SGDLS and YYNGEE. This CDR3 has 13 residues. Trimming took off 0 bases at V and 7 bases at J, with 10 bases between the two ends. CDR3 nucleotide sequence: TGTGCCAGCAGCGTAGGGAGCTTAAGTGAAGCTTTCTTT. It codes for CASSVGSLSEAFF.

The chain joins TRBV7-2 to TRBJ1-5; tentatively, D is TRBD1 (6 bases). V gave up 2 bases and J gave up 3 bases, with 8 bases separating them. Per the germline V gene, CDR1 is SGHTA and CDR2 is FQGNSA. This CDR3 spans 14 amino acids. This chain's CDR3 is CASSLWGPNQPQHF. CDR3 DNA: TGTGCCAGCAGCTTATGGGGGCCCAATCAGCCCCAGCATTTT.

This clone was picked up many times. This sequence joins TRBV27 and TRBJ1-2; D not resolved. CDR3 length equals 13 residues. V lost 5 bases and J 6 bases, leaving 13 bases between the germline ends. Germline values: CDR1 MNHEY, CDR2 SMNVEV (reference sequence). For the CDR3, the DNA is TGTGCCAGCAGTCCCCTCGGGATGCATGGCTACACCTTC. Its translation is CASSPLGMHGYTF.

The chain joins TRBV5-6 to TRBJ2-3, with 9 bases matching TRBD1. Germline V lookup: CDR1 SGHDT, CDR2 YYEEEE. The CDR3 extends over 16 amino acids. The V segment lost 0 bases and the J segment 2 bases; nucleotides outside the gene matches: 4. CDR3 region: CASSLAQGAYTDTQYF. CDR3 sequence (DNA): TGTGCCAGCAGCTTGGCACAGGGGGCCTACACAGATACGCAGTATTTT.

The J gene is TRBJ2-7, the V gene TRBV5-1; TRBD1 matches 8 bases. Trimming cost V 4 bases and J 5 bases; bases outside gene matches: 5. The CDR3 extends over 13 amino acids. The germline V gene has CDR1 SGHRS and CDR2 YFSETQ. The CDR3 bases are TGCGCCAGCAGCCGGCCGGGACAGGACGAGCAGTACTTC. Residues: CASSRPGQDEQYF.

This chain connects TRBV28 to TRBJ1-1; 8 positions agree with TRBD1. J lost 5 bases, V lost 2 bases, and 4 bases had no gene match. The germline V gene has CDR1 MDHEN and CDR2 SYDVKM. The CDR3 extends over 14 amino acids. CDR3 amino acids: CASSLTGGTTEAFF. CDR3 DNA: TGTGCCAGCAGTTTAACAGGGGGGACGACTGAAGCTTTCTTT.